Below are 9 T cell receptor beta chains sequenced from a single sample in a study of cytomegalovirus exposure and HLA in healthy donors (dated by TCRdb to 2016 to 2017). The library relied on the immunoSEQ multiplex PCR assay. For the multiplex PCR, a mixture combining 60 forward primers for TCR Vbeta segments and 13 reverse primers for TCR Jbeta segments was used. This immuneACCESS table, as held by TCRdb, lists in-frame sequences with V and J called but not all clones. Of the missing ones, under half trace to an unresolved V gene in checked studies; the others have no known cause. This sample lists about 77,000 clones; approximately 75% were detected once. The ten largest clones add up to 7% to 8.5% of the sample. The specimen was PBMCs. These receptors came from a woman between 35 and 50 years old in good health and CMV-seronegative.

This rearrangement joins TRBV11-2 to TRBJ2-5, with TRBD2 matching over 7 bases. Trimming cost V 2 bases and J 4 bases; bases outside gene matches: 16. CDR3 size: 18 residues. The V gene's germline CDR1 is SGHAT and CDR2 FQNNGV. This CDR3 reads CASSLRGGLVVIGETQYF. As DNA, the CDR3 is TGTGCCAGCAGCTTAAGGGGAGGACTAGTTGTGATCGGAGAGACCCAGTACTTC.

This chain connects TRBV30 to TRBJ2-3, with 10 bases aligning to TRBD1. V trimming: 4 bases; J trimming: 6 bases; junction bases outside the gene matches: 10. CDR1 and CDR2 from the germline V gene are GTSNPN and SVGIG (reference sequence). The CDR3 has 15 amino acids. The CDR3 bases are TGTGCCTGGACGGGACAGGGGCTTTCCTGGGATACGCAGTATTTT. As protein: CAWTGQGLSWDTQYF.

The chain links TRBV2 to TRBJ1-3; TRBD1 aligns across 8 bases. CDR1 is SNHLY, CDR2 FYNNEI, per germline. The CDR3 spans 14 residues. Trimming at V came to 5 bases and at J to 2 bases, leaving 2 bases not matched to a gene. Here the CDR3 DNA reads TGTGCCAGCAGTCGGACAGGGACTGGAAACACCATATATTTT. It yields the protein CASSRTGTGNTIYF.

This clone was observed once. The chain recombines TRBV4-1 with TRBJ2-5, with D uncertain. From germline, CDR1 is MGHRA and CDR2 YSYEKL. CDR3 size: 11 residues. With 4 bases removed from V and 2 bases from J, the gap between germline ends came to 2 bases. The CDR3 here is CASSPQETQYF. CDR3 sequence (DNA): TGCGCCAGCAGCCCTCAAGAGACCCAGTACTTC.

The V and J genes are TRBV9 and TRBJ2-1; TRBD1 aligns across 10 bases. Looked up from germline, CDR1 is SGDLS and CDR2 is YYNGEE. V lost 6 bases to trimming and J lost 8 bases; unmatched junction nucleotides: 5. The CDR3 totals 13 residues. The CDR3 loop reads CASNRDRGDEQFF. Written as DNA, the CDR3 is TGTGCCAGCAACCGGGACAGGGGAGATGAGCAGTTCTTC. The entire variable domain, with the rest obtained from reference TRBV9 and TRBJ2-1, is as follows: DSGVTQTPKHLITATGQRVTLRCSPRSGDLSVYWYQQSLDQGLQFLIQYYNGEERAKGNILERFSAQQFPDLHSELNLSSLELGDSALYFCASNRDRGDEQFFGPGTRLTVL.

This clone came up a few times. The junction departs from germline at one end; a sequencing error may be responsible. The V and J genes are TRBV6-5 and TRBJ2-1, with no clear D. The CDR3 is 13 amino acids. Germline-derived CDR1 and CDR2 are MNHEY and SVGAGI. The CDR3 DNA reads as TGTGCCAGCAGGAGAGCCTCCGACAATGAGCAGTTCTTC. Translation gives CASRRASDNEQFF.

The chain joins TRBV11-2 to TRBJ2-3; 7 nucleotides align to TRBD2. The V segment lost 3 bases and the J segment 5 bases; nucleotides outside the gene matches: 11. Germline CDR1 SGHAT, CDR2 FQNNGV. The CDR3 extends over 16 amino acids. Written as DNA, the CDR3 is TGTGCCAGCAGCTTGACGGGTGGCGGGAGCGGAGATACGCAGTATTTT. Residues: CASSLTGGGSGDTQYF.

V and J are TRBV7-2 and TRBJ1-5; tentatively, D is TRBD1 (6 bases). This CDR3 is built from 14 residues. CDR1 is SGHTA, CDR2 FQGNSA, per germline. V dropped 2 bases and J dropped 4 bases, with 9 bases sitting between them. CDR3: CASSLRQGNQPQHF. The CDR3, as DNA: TGTGCCAGCAGCTTACGTCAGGGGAATCAGCCCCAGCATTTT.

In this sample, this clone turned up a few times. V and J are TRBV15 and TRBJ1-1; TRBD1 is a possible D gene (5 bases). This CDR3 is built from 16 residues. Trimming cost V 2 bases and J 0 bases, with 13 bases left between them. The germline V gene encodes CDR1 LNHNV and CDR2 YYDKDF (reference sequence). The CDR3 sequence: CATSRQPTAMNTEAFF. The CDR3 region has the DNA TGTGCCACCAGCAGACAGCCGACAGCTATGAACACTGAAGCTTTCTTT.